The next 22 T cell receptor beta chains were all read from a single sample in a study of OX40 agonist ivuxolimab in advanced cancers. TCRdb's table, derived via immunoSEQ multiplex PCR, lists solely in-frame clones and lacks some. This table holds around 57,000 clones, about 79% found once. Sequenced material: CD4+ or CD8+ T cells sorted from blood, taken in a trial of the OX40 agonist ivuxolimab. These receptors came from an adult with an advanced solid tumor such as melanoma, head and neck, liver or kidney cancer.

The CDR3 is CASSLGGQGSGGYTF. The CDR3 nucleotides are TGTGCCAGCAGCTTGGGCGGACAGGGGTCGGGCGGCTACACCTTC. J is TRBJ1-2 and V is TRBV5-4; 9 bases match TRBD1. The CDR3 is 15 amino acids. The V and J ends lost 0 bases and 8 bases, in that order; junction bases with no gene match: 8. Germline loops: CDR1 SGHNT, CDR2 YYREEE (reference sequence).

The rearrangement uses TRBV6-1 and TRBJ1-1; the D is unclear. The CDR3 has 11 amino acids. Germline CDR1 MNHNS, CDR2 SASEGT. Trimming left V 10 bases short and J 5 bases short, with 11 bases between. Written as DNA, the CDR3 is TGTGCCACCGCGAGGAGAACTGAAGCTTTCTTT. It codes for CATARRTEAFF.

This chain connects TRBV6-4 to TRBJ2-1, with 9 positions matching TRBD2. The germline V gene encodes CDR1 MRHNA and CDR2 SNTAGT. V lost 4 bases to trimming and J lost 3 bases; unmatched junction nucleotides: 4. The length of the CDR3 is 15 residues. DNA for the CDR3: TGTGCCAGCAGTGCGGGGACTAGCCACTACAATGAGCAGTTCTTC. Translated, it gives CASSAGTSHYNEQFF.

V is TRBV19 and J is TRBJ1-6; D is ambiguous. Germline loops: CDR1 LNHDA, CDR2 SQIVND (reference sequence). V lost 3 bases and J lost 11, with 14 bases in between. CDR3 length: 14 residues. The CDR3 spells CASSILNAQTPLHF. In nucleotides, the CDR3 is TGTGCCAGTAGTATCCTAAACGCTCAAACACCCCTCCACTTT.

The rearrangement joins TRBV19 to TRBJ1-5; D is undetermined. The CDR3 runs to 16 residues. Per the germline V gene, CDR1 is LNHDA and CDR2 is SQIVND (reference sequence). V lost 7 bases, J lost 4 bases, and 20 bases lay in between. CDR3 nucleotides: TGTGCCAGTACCTACCATGGAGGACTTGAAAATCAGCCCCAGCATTTT. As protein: CASTYHGGLENQPQHF.

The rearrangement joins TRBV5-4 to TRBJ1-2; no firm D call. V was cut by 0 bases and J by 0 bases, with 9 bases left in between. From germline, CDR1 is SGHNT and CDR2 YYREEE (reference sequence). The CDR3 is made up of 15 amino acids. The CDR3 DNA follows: TGTGCCAGCAGCTTGGAGATGTACACTAACTATGGCTACACCTTC. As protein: CASSLEMYTNYGYTF.

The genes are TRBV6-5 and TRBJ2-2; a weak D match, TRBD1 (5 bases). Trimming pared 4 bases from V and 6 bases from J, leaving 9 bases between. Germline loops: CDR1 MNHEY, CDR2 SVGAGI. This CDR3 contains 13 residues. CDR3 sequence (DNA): TGTGCCAGCAGTTTTCAGGGTTCCGGGGAGCTGTTTTTT. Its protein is CASSFQGSGELFF.

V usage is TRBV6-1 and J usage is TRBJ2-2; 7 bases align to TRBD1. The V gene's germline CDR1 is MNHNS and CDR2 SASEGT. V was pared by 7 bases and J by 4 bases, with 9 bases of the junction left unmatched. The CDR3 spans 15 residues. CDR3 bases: TGTGCCAGCACTGTGCTGACAGGGACCACCGGGGAGCTGTTTTTT. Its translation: CASTVLTGTTGELFF.

The CDR3 region has the DNA TGCGCCAGCAGCTCGGACAGGCGGGAAAACACTGAAGCTTTCTTT. The encoded protein is CASSSDRRENTEAFF. This chain uses TRBV5-1 with TRBJ1-1, with TRBD1 matching 7 bases. In germline, CDR1 is SGHRS, CDR2 YFSETQ. Germline trimming cut 3 bases from V and 2 bases from J; bases unmatched to any gene: 7. The length of the CDR3 is 15 residues.

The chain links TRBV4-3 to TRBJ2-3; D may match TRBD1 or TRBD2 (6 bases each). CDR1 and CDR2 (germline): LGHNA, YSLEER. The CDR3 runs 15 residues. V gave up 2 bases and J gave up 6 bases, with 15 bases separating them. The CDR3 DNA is TGCGCCAGCAGCCAATCACGGGGGCCCGGCGATACGCAGTATTTT. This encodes CASSQSRGPGDTQYF.

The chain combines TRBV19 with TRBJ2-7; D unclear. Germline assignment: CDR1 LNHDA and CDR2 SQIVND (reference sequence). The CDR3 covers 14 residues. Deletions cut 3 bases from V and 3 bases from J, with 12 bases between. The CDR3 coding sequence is TGTGCCAGTAGTATCGTAGGGCCAGGCTACGAGCAGTACTTC. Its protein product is CASSIVGPGYEQYF.

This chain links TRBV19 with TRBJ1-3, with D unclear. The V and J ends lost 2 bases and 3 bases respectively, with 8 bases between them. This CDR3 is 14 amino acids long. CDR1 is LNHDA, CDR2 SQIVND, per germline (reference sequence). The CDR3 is CASSIPKFGNTIYF. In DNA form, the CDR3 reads TGTGCCAGTAGTATACCCAAATTTGGAAACACCATATATTTT.

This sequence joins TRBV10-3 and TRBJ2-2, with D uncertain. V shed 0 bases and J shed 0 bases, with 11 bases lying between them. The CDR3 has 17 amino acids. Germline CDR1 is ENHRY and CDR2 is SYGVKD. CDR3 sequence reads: CAISESWGSANTGELFF. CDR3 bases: TGTGCCATCAGTGAGTCGTGGGGTTCCGCGAACACCGGGGAGCTGTTTTTT.

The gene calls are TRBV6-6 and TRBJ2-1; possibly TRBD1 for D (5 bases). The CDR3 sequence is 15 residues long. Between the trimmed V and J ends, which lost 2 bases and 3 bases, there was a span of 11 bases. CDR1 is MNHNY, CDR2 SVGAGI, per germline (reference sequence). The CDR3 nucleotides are TGTGCCAGCAGTTACACGCTGGACAACTACAATGAGCAGTTCTTC. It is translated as CASSYTLDNYNEQFF.

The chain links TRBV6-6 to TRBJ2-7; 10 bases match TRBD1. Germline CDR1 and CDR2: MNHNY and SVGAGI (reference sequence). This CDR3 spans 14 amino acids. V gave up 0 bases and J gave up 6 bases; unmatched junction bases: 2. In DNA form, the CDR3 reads TGTGCCAGCAGTTACTCGGGACAGGGGCTCGAGCAGTACTTC. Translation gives CASSYSGQGLEQYF.

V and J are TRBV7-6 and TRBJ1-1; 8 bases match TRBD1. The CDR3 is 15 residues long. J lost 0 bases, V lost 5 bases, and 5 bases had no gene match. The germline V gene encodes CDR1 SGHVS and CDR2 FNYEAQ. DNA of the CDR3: TGTGCCAGCAGCCCCGGACAGGGATTGAACACTGAAGCTTTCTTT. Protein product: CASSPGQGLNTEAFF.

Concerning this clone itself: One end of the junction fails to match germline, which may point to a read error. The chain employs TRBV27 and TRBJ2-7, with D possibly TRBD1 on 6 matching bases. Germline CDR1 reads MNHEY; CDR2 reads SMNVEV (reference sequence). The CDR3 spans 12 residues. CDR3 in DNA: TGTGCCAGCAGCCCTACGCTGGGGGCATTAGTCTTC. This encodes CASSPTLGALVF.

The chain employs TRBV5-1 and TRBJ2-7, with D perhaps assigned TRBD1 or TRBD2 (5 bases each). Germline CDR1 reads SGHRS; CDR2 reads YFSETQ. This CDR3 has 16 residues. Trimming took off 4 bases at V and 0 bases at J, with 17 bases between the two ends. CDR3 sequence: CASSTTWDGNSYEQYF. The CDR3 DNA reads TGCGCCAGCAGCACCACCTGGGACGGAAACTCCTACGAGCAGTACTTC.

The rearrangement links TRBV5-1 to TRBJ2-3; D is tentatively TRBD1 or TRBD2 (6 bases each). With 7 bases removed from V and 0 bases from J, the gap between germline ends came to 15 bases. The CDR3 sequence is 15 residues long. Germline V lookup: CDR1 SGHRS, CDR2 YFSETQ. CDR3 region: CASFLGAGSTDTQYF. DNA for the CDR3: TGCGCCAGCTTCCTGGGGGCGGGGAGCACAGATACGCAGTATTTT.

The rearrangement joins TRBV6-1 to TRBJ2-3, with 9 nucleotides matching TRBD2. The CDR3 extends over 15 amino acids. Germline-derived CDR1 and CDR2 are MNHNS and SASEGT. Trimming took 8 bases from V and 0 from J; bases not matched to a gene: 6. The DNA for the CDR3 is TGTGCCAGCCGGACTAGCGTATCTAGCACAGATACGCAGTATTTT. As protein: CASRTSVSSTDTQYF.

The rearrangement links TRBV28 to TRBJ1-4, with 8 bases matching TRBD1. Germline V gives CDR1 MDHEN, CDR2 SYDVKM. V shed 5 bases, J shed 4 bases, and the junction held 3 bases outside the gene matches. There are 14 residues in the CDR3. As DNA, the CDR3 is TGTGCCAGCAGTGCTACAGGGGGTAATGAAAAACTGTTTTTT. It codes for CASSATGGNEKLFF.

CDR3 coding DNA: TGTGCCAGCAGCTCAGGAACTCTGCCTAATTCACCCCTCCACTTT. Its translation is CASSSGTLPNSPLHF. The chain joins TRBV11-3 to TRBJ1-6; D gene unclear. CDR3 length: 15 residues. The V gene lost 4 bases and the J gene lost 6 bases, with 13 bases spanning the gap. Germline CDR1 reads SGHNT; CDR2 reads YENEEA.